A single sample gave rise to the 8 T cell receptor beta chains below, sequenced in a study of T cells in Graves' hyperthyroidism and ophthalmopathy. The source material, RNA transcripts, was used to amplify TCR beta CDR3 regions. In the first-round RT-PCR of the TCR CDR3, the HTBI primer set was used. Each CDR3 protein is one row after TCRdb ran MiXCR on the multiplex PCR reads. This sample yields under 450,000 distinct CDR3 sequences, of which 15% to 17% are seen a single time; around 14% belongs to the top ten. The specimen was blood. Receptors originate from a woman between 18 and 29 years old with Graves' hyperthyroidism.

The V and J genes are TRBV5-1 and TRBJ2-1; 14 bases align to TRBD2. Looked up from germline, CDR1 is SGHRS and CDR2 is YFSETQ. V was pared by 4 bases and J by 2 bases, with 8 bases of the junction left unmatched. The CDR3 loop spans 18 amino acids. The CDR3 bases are TGCGCCAGCAGCCCCATGGGACTAGCGGGAGTCGCCTACAATGAGCAGTTCTTC. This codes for CASSPMGLAGVAYNEQFF. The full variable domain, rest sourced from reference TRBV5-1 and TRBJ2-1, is KAGVTQTPRYLIKTRGQQVTLSCSPISGHRSVSWYQQTPGQGLQFLFEYFSETQRNKGNFPGRFSGRQFSNSRSEMNVSTLELGDSALYLCASSPMGLAGVAYNEQFFGPGTRLTVL.

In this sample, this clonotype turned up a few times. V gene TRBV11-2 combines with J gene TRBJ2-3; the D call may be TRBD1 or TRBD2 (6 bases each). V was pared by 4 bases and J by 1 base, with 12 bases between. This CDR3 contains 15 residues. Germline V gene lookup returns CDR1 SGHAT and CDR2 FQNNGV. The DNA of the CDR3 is TGTGCCAGCAGCTCAGACGGGGGCCGCACAGATACGCAGTATTTT. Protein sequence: CASSSDGGRTDTQYF. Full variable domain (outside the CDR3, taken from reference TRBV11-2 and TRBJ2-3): EAGVAQSPRYKIIEKRQSVAFWCNPISGHATLYWYQQILGQGPKLLIQFQNNGVVDDSQLPKDRFSAERLKGVDSTLKIQPAKLEDSAVYLCASSSDGGRTDTQYFGPGTRLTVL.

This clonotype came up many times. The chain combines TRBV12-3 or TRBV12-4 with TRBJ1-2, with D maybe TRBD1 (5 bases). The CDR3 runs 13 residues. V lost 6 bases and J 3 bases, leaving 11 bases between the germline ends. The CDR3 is CASRKTAYYGYTF. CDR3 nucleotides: TGTGCCAGCAGGAAGACAGCTTACTATGGCTACACCTTC.

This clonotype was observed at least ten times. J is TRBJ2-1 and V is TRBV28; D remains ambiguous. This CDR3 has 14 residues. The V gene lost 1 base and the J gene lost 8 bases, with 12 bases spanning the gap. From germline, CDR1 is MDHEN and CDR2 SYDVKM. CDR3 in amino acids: CASSLYPRSDEQFF. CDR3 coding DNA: TGTGCCAGCAGTTTATATCCCCGGTCAGATGAGCAGTTCTTC.

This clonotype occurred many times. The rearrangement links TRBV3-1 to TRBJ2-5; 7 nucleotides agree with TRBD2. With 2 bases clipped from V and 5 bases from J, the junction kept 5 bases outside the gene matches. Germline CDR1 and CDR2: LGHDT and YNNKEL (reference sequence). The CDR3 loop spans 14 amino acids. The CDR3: CASSQSSGGETQYF. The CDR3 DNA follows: TGTGCCAGCAGCCAAAGTTCCGGGGGGGAGACCCAGTACTTC.

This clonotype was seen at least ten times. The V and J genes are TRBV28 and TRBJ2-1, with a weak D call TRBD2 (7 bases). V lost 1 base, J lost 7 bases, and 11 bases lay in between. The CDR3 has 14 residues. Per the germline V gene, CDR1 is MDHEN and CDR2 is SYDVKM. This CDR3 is CASSLYGGPNEQFF. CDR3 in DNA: TGTGCCAGCAGTTTATACGGGGGGCCGAATGAGCAGTTCTTC.

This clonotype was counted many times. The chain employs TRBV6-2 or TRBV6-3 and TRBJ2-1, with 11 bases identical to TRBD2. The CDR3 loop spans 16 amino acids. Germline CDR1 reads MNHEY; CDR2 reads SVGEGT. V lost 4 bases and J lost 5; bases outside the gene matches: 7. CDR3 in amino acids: CASSSFGTSGDNEQFF. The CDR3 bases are TGTGCCAGCAGTTCCTTTGGGACTAGCGGTGACAATGAGCAGTTCTTC.

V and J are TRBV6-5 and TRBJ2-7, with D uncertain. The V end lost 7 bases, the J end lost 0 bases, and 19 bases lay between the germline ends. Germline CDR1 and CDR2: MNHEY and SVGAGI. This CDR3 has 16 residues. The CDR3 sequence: CASKVPPRSYSYEQYF. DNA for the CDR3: TGTGCCAGCAAAGTCCCCCCCAGAAGTTACTCCTACGAGCAGTACTTC.